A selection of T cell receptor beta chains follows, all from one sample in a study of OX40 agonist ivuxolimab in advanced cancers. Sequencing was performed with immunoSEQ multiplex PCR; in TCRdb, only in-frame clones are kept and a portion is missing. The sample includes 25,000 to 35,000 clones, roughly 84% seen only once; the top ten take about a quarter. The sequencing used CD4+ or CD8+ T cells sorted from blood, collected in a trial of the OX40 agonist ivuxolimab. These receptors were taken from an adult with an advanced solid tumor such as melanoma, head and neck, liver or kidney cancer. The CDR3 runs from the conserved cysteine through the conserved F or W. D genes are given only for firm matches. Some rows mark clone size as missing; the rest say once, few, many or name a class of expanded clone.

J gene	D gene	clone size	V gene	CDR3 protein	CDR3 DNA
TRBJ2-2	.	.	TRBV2	CASNANLARFANTGELFF	TGTGCCAGCAACGCTAACCTCGCTAGATTCGCGAACACCGGGGAGCTGTTTTTT
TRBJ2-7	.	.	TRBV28	CASSRTDSYEQYF	TGTGCCAGCAGCCGGACCGACTCTTACGAGCAGTACTTC
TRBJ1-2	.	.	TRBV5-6	CASSLMTEFRYGYTF	TGTGCCAGCAGCTTGATGACCGAATTCCGCTATGGCTACACCTTC
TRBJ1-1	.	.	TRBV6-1	CASSEWGPNTEAFF	TGTGCCAGCAGTGAATGGGGGCCGAACACTGAAGCTTTCTTT
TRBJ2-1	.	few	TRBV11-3	CASRTYYNEQFF	TGTGCCAGTCGCACTTACTACAATGAGCAGTTCTTC
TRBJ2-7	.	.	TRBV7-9	CASSQTQFYEQYF	TGTGCCAGCAGCCAGACCCAATTCTACGAGCAGTACTTC
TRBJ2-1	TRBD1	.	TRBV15	CATSRGGQGVHNEQFF	TGTGCCACCAGCAGAGGGGGACAGGGTGTCCACAATGAGCAGTTCTTC
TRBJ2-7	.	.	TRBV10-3	CAISEIADVGTYEQYF	TGTGCCATCAGTGAAATTGCGGACGTCGGTACCTACGAGCAGTACTTC
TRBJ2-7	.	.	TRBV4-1	CASSQGPQDEQYF	TGCGCCAGCAGCCAAGGGCCTCAGGACGAGCAGTACTTC
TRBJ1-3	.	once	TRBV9	CASSVGTSGNTIYF	TGTGCCAGCAGCGTAGGTACATCTGGAAACACCATATATTTT
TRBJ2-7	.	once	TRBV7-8	CASSLHLAATYEQYF	TGTGCCAGCAGCCTTCACTTAGCGGCAACCTACGAGCAGTACTTC
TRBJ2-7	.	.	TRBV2	CASSELPGGTYEQYF	TGTGCCAGCAGTGAACTCCCAGGCGGAACCTACGAGCAGTACTTC
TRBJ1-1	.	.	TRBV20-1	CSARDPPEAFF	TGCAGTGCTAGAGATCCCCCTGAAGCTTTCTTT
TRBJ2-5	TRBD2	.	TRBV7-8	CASSLGQRGGDETQYF	TGTGCCAGCAGCTTGGGGCAGCGGGGGGGCGACGAGACCCAGTACTTC
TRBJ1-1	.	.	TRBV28	CASSLERGQSPEAFF	TGTGCCAGCAGTTTAGAGAGGGGCCAAAGTCCTGAAGCTTTCTTT
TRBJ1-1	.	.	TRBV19	CASKTEGFNTEAFF	TGTGCCAGTAAGACGGAGGGCTTTAACACTGAAGCTTTCTTT
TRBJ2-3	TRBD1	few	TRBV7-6	CASSLVPEGAMRTDTQYF	TGTGCCAGCAGCTTAGTACCTGAGGGGGCGATGAGGACAGATACGCAGTATTTT
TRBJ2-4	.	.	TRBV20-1	CSAREQNIQYF	TGCAGTGCGCGGGAACAAAACATTCAGTACTTC
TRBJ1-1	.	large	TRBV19	CASSTSGSEAFF	TGTGCCAGTAGTACTAGTGGGTCCGAAGCTTTCTTT
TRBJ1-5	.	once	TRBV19	CASSMVGNQPQHF	TGTGCCAGTAGTATGGTGGGCAATCAGCCCCAGCATTTT
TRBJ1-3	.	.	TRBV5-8	CASSSSRYAGNTIYF	TGTGCCAGCAGCTCCTCACGTTACGCTGGAAACACCATATATTTT
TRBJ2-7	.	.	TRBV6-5	CASIFRGYEQYF	TGTGCCAGCATCTTTCGGGGCTACGAGCAGTACTTC
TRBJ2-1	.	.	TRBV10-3	CAISESTWGSSYNEQFF	TGTGCCATCAGTGAGTCCACGTGGGGGAGCTCCTACAATGAGCAGTTCTTC
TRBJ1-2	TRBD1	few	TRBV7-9	CASSFPGDSYGYTF	TGTGCCAGCAGCTTTCCAGGGGACAGCTATGGCTACACCTTC
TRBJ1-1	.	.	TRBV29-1	CSVWALRGLMNTEAFF	TGCAGCGTCTGGGCATTACGGGGCCTCATGAACACTGAAGCTTTCTTT
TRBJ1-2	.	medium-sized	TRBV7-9	CASSSDYYGYTF	TGTGCCAGCAGCTCGGACTACTATGGCTACACCTTC
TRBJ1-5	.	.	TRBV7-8	CASSPEPGGNQPQHF	TGTGCCAGCAGCCCCGAGCCTGGGGGCAATCAGCCCCAGCATTTT
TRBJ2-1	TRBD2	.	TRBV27	CASSGPSGGAVSVNEQFF	TGTGCCAGCAGTGGTCCTAGCGGGGGGGCCGTAAGTGTCAATGAGCAGTTCTTC
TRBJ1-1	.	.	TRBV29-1	CSVDEGTGTEAFF	TGCAGCGTTGACGAGGGGACCGGCACTGAAGCTTTCTTT
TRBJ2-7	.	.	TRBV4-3	CASSQAVSFYEQYF	TGCGCCAGCAGCCAAGCTGTCTCCTTCTACGAGCAGTACTTC
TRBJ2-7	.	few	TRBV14	CASSQASRGVRKQYF	TGTGCCAGCAGCCAAGCCTCCAGAGGGGTCCGCAAGCAGTACTTC
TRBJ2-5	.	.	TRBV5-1	CASSLGMEETQYF	TGCGCCAGCAGCTTGGGCATGGAAGAGACCCAGTACTTC
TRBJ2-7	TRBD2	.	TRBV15	CATSRDQLAGDEQYF	TGTGCCACCAGCAGAGATCAACTAGCGGGAGACGAGCAGTACTTC